The sequence of this T cell receptor beta chain was determined in a study of blood T cells in healthy people across ages. The study's findings and limits: Bulk PBMC profiling left naive and antigen-experienced comparisons inconclusive.

Sample-barcoded 5' priming and a J-beta primer mix drove a second PCR of about 6 to 12 cycles. MiXCR was run by TCRdb on the 5' RACE reads, yielding one entry per CDR3 protein. The data contain roughly 900,000 distinct CDR3 sequences, 25% to 35% of them seen just once; the ten biggest clones take up approximately 15%. On this clonotype: Its antigen is unknown.

This CDR3 has 16 residues. V lost 2 bases, J lost 0 bases, and 11 bases lay in between. V usage is TRBV12-3 or TRBV12-4 and J usage is TRBJ1-5; D might be TRBD1 (6 bases). The specimen sequenced was blood. The clonotype comes from an elderly woman in good health. Here the CDR3 reads CASSLRTVFSNQPQHF. In DNA form, the CDR3 reads TGTGCCAGCAGTTTAAGGACAGTTTTTAGCAATCAGCCCCAGCATTTT.